This is a list of T cell receptor beta chains from one sample in a study of T cell repertoires in cytomegalovirus infection. Each CDR3 protein gets one entry after TCRdb re-called the reads with MiXCR. The table lists roughly 500,000 distinct CDR3 sequences, approximately 46% of them singletons. Antigen specificity for these receptors is unknown. This material consisted of cultured PBMCs, taken from culture after CMV antigen stimulation. The receptors come from a human donor in good health (CMV status not recorded). Some clones in this sample may be carry-over from other donors' samples. The CDR3 runs from the conserved cysteine through the conserved F or W. Fields, in order: D gene, V gene, clone size, J gene, CDR3 protein, CDR3 DNA. The D gene is left open where the match is weak. The size entry is marked missing in some rows and otherwise reads once, few, many or a size class.

d_gene: -
v_gene: TRBV6-6
abundance: -
j_gene: TRBJ2-7
CDR3aa: CASSYARTGEQYF
CDR3nt: TGTGCCAGCAGTTACGCCAGGACCGGCGAGCAGTACTTC

d_gene: TRBD2
v_gene: TRBV6-2/TRBV6-3
abundance: -
j_gene: TRBJ2-1
CDR3aa: CASSYLPSGPYNEQFF
CDR3nt: TGTGCCAGCAGTTACTTACCTAGCGGGCCCTACAATGAGCAGTTCTTC

d_gene: -
v_gene: TRBV12-3/TRBV12-4
abundance: -
j_gene: TRBJ1-6
CDR3aa: CASSLGPRRSYNSPLHF
CDR3nt: TGTGCCAGCAGTTTGGGCCCGAGGCGCTCCTATAATTCACCCCTCCACTTT

d_gene: TRBD1
v_gene: TRBV12-3/TRBV12-4
abundance: -
j_gene: TRBJ1-6
CDR3aa: CASSRTGVGSYNSPLHF
CDR3nt: TGTGCCAGCAGCCGGACAGGGGTAGGCTCCTATAATTCACCCCTCCACTTT

d_gene: -
v_gene: TRBV7-8
abundance: -
j_gene: TRBJ2-5
CDR3aa: CASSLVRVGGTQYF
CDR3nt: TGTGCCAGCAGCTTAGTTAGAGTTGGAGGGACCCAGTACTTC

d_gene: -
v_gene: TRBV6-1
abundance: few
j_gene: TRBJ1-2
CDR3aa: CASMEPNYGYTF
CDR3nt: TGTGCCAGCATGGAACCGAACTATGGCTACACCTTC

d_gene: TRBD2
v_gene: TRBV20-1
abundance: few
j_gene: TRBJ2-3
CDR3aa: CSAASGGTDTQYF
CDR3nt: TGCAGTGCCGCTAGCGGGGGGACAGATACGCAGTATTTT

d_gene: -
v_gene: TRBV6-1
abundance: once
j_gene: TRBJ2-3
CDR3aa: CASDSGTLDTQYF
CDR3nt: TGTGCCAGCGACAGTGGGACCTTAGATACGCAGTATTTT

d_gene: -
v_gene: TRBV30
abundance: -
j_gene: TRBJ2-7
CDR3aa: CAWRLGGRYEQYF
CDR3nt: TGTGCCTGGAGGCTGGGAGGAAGGTACGAGCAGTACTTC

d_gene: TRBD2
v_gene: TRBV7-2
abundance: -
j_gene: TRBJ2-1
CDR3aa: CASSHTSGLVNEQFF
CDR3nt: TGTGCCAGCAGCCATACTAGCGGCCTTGTGAATGAGCAGTTCTTC

d_gene: -
v_gene: TRBV28
abundance: few
j_gene: TRBJ2-3
CDR3aa: CASSLTPSGATQYF
CDR3nt: TGTGCCAGCAGTTTGACTCCCAGCGGAGCTACGCAGTATTTT

d_gene: TRBD2
v_gene: TRBV4-3
abundance: -
j_gene: TRBJ2-3
CDR3aa: CASSQAASGGPRVADTQYF
CDR3nt: TGCGCCAGCAGCCAAGCCGCTAGCGGGGGACCCCGGGTGGCAGATACGCAGTATTTT

d_gene: -
v_gene: TRBV7-2
abundance: many
j_gene: TRBJ1-2
CDR3aa: CASSFSGEYYGYTF
CDR3nt: TGTGCCAGCAGCTTTTCAGGGGAATACTATGGCTACACCTTC

d_gene: -
v_gene: TRBV7-9
abundance: few
j_gene: TRBJ2-7
CDR3aa: CASSFYRDTYEQYF
CDR3nt: TGTGCCAGCAGCTTCTACCGGGACACCTACGAGCAGTACTTC

d_gene: -
v_gene: TRBV28
abundance: -
j_gene: TRBJ2-5
CDR3aa: CASGTRARETQYF
CDR3nt: TGTGCCAGCGGTACCCGGGCGAGAGAGACCCAGTACTTC

d_gene: TRBD1
v_gene: TRBV7-2
abundance: few
j_gene: TRBJ2-7
CDR3aa: CASSSRGLTGNEQYF
CDR3nt: TGTGCCAGCAGCTCCCGGGGCCTGACAGGGAACGAGCAGTACTTC

d_gene: -
v_gene: TRBV28
abundance: -
j_gene: TRBJ1-2
CDR3aa: CASSSPAQGGYGYTF
CDR3nt: TGTGCCAGCAGTTCTCCGGCGCAGGGCGGCTATGGCTACACCTTC

d_gene: -
v_gene: TRBV6-1
abundance: -
j_gene: TRBJ2-1
CDR3aa: CASILPGQDEQFF
CDR3nt: TGTGCCAGCATTCTCCCCGGTCAGGATGAGCAGTTCTTC

d_gene: -
v_gene: TRBV10-3
abundance: -
j_gene: TRBJ2-2
CDR3aa: CATRDGTYGITGELFF
CDR3nt: TGTGCCACCAGGGACGGGACCTACGGTATTACCGGGGAGCTGTTTTTT

d_gene: -
v_gene: TRBV10-3
abundance: few
j_gene: TRBJ2-7
CDR3aa: CAITGDSYEQYF
CDR3nt: TGTGCCATCACAGGGGACTCCTACGAGCAGTACTTC

d_gene: -
v_gene: TRBV7-2
abundance: -
j_gene: TRBJ1-1
CDR3aa: CASSSLGTNTEAFF
CDR3nt: TGTGCCAGCAGCTCCCTGGGGACAAACACTGAAGCTTTCTTT

d_gene: TRBD2
v_gene: TRBV7-2
abundance: -
j_gene: TRBJ2-7
CDR3aa: CASGLAGAKEQYF
CDR3nt: TGTGCCAGCGGATTAGCGGGAGCGAAAGAGCAGTACTTC

d_gene: TRBD1
v_gene: TRBV3-1
abundance: -
j_gene: TRBJ1-4
CDR3aa: CASSQPGQEANEKLFF
CDR3nt: TGTGCCAGCAGCCAACCAGGACAGGAAGCTAATGAAAAACTGTTTTTT

d_gene: TRBD1
v_gene: TRBV28
abundance: few
j_gene: TRBJ2-2
CDR3aa: CASSTPTGIDTGELFF
CDR3nt: TGTGCCAGCAGTACCCCGACAGGGATCGACACCGGGGAGCTGTTTTTT

d_gene: -
v_gene: TRBV3-1
abundance: -
j_gene: TRBJ1-1
CDR3aa: CASSQLGDNTEAFF
CDR3nt: TGTGCCAGCAGCCAATTGGGGGACAACACTGAAGCTTTCTTT

d_gene: -
v_gene: TRBV20-1
abundance: -
j_gene: TRBJ1-2
CDR3aa: CSGKQGANYGYTF
CDR3nt: TGCAGTGGAAAACAGGGAGCTAACTATGGCTACACCTTC

d_gene: -
v_gene: TRBV6-8
abundance: -
j_gene: TRBJ2-2
CDR3aa: CASSYFRKTMNTGELFF
CDR3nt: TGTGCCAGCAGTTACTTCCGTAAGACAATGAACACCGGGGAGCTGTTTTTT

d_gene: TRBD2
v_gene: TRBV7-8
abundance: few
j_gene: TRBJ2-7
CDR3aa: CASSLAERDTSQQYF
CDR3nt: TGTGCCAGCAGCTTAGCCGAGCGGGATACAAGCCAGCAGTACTTC

d_gene: TRBD1
v_gene: TRBV7-2
abundance: few
j_gene: TRBJ1-5
CDR3aa: CASSGWTGGGKGQPQHF
CDR3nt: TGTGCCAGCAGCGGGTGGACAGGGGGGGGTAAGGGTCAGCCCCAGCATTTT

d_gene: TRBD2
v_gene: TRBV4-2
abundance: -
j_gene: TRBJ2-7
CDR3aa: CASSQYRGGTYEQYF
CDR3nt: TGTGCCAGCAGCCAATACCGGGGGGGCACCTACGAGCAGTACTTC

d_gene: TRBD1
v_gene: TRBV4-2
abundance: few
j_gene: TRBJ1-1
CDR3aa: CASSQETTTGGDTEAFF
CDR3nt: TGTGCCAGCAGCCAAGAAACCACGACAGGGGGAGACACTGAGGCTTTCTTT

d_gene: -
v_gene: TRBV9
abundance: -
j_gene: TRBJ2-5
CDR3aa: CASSVRTQETQYF
CDR3nt: TGTGCCAGCAGCGTACGCACTCAAGAGACCCAGTACTTC

d_gene: TRBD1
v_gene: TRBV5-6
abundance: few
j_gene: TRBJ1-2
CDR3aa: CASSFLDRALYGYTF
CDR3nt: TGTGCCAGCAGCTTCCTTGACAGGGCCCTCTATGGCTACACCTTC

d_gene: -
v_gene: TRBV27
abundance: -
j_gene: TRBJ2-7
CDR3aa: CASSLTHSYEQYF
CDR3nt: TGTGCCAGCAGTTTAACTCACTCCTACGAGCAGTACTTC

d_gene: TRBD2
v_gene: TRBV7-2
abundance: -
j_gene: TRBJ2-7
CDR3aa: CASSLAAGGWYEQYF
CDR3nt: TGTGCCAGCAGCTTAGCAGCGGGGGGGTGGTACGAGCAGTACTTC

d_gene: TRBD1
v_gene: TRBV4-3
abundance: -
j_gene: TRBJ1-4
CDR3aa: CASSQEAGGFATNEKLFF
CDR3nt: TGCGCCAGCAGCCAAGAGGCAGGGGGCTTCGCAACTAATGAAAAACTGTTTTTT

d_gene: -
v_gene: TRBV7-2
abundance: few
j_gene: TRBJ1-4
CDR3aa: CASSYSGHNEKLFF
CDR3nt: TGTGCCAGCAGCTACAGTGGTCATAATGAAAAACTGTTTTTT

d_gene: -
v_gene: TRBV28
abundance: few
j_gene: TRBJ1-5
CDR3aa: CASSPRVRRQPQHF
CDR3nt: TGTGCCAGCAGTCCCCGAGTTCGTCGACAGCCCCAGCATTTT

d_gene: -
v_gene: TRBV29-1
abundance: -
j_gene: TRBJ1-1
CDR3aa: CSAIGGGRGTEAFF
CDR3nt: TGCAGCGCCATAGGGGGGGGACGGGGGACTGAAGCTTTCTTT

d_gene: -
v_gene: TRBV12-3/TRBV12-4
abundance: -
j_gene: TRBJ1-3
CDR3aa: CASSKLTVYSGNTIYF
CDR3nt: TGTGCCAGCAGTAAACTGACGGTTTACTCTGGAAACACCATATATTTT

d_gene: TRBD2
v_gene: TRBV19
abundance: few
j_gene: TRBJ2-3
CDR3aa: CASSIAGGTDTQYF
CDR3nt: TGTGCCAGTAGTATCGCGGGGGGGACAGATACGCAGTATTTT

d_gene: TRBD1
v_gene: TRBV12-3/TRBV12-4
abundance: -
j_gene: TRBJ2-2
CDR3aa: CASSLTGADTGELFF
CDR3nt: TGTGCCAGCAGCCTGACAGGGGCTGACACCGGGGAGCTGTTTTTT

d_gene: -
v_gene: TRBV7-2
abundance: -
j_gene: TRBJ2-7
CDR3aa: CASSFQKRTVNEQYF
CDR3nt: TGTGCCAGCAGCTTTCAGAAGCGGACCGTGAACGAGCAGTACTTC

d_gene: -
v_gene: TRBV7-6
abundance: -
j_gene: TRBJ2-1
CDR3aa: CASSLEPDTVEQFF
CDR3nt: TGTGCCAGCAGCTTAGAACCGGACACTGTAGAGCAGTTCTTC

d_gene: TRBD1
v_gene: TRBV5-1
abundance: -
j_gene: TRBJ2-6
CDR3aa: CASSRRGPSSGANVLTF
CDR3nt: TGCGCCAGCAGCCGAAGGGGGCCTAGCTCTGGGGCCAACGTCCTGACTTTC

d_gene: TRBD1
v_gene: TRBV2
abundance: -
j_gene: TRBJ2-1
CDR3aa: CASRIAGTGDYNEQFF
CDR3nt: TGTGCCAGCAGGATCGCCGGGACAGGGGACTACAATGAGCAGTTCTTC